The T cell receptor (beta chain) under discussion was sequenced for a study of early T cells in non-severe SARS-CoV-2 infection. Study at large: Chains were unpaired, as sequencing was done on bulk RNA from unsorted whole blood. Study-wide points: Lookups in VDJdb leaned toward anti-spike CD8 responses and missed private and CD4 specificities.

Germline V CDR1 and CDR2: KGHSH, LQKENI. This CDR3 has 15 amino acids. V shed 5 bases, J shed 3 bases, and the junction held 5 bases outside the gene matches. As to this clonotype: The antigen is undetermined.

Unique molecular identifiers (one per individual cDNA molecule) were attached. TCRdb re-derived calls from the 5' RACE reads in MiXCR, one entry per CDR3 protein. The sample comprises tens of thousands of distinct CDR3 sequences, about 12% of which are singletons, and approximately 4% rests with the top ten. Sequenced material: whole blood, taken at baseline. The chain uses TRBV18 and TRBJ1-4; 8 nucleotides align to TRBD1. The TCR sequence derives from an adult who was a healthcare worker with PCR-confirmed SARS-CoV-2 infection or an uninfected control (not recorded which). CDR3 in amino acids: CASSSPGQANEKLFF. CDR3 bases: TGTGCCAGCTCATCGCCGGGACAGGCTAATGAAAAACTGTTTTTT.